One sample yielded the 11 T cell receptor beta chains listed below, sequenced in a study of spatial heterogeneity in lung cancer. The time point: sample taken at primary tumor resection. Material for sequencing was whole RNA from tumor, nontumor lung or frozen PBMC, left unsorted. Using its own MiXCR run on the 5' RACE reads, TCRdb lists one record per CDR3 protein. The table records roughly 40,000 distinct CDR3 sequences, approximately 6.8% of them present only once. The source material was PBMCs, sampled at surgery. Receptor source: a female donor with early-stage non-small cell lung cancer.

This clonotype was seen many times. This chain connects TRBV6-1 to TRBJ1-1; D is unclear. Germline V gene data show CDR1 as MNHNS and CDR2 as SASEGT. The germline V and J ends were trimmed by 2 bases and 11 bases, with 15 bases remaining between them. This CDR3 contains 13 residues. The CDR3 nucleotides are TGTGCCAGCAGTGAATCCGCCGACGGTATCGCTTTCTTT. It translates to CASSESADGIAFF.

This clonotype was detected ten times or more. The chain links TRBV2 to TRBJ2-7; 9 bases map to TRBD1. This CDR3 is built from 12 residues. With V trimmed by 6 bases and J by 5 bases, 2 bases remained unmatched. CDR1 is SNHLY and CDR2 is FYNNEI in the germline V gene. Here the CDR3 reads CASSRDRDEQYF. The CDR3, as DNA: TGTGCCAGCAGCCGGGACAGGGACGAGCAGTACTTC.

The chain combines TRBV20-1 with TRBJ2-5; maybe TRBD2 (5 bases). Trimming left V 0 bases short and J 1 base short, with 12 bases between. The CDR3 is 15 residues long. Germline CDR1 DFQATT, CDR2 SNEGSKA (reference sequence). The CDR3 nucleotides read TGCAGTGCTAGAGACGGGAAGCAGGCCCAAGAGACCCAGTACTTC. Translated: CSARDGKQAQETQYF.

This clonotype has ten or more counts. This sequence joins TRBV5-1 and TRBJ2-3; 11 bases line up with TRBD1. Germline CDR1 is SGHRS and CDR2 is YFSETQ. After removal of 4 bases from V and 1 base from J, the junction contained 5 bases not matched to a gene. The CDR3 totals 16 residues. CDR3: CASSPEDRGRTDTQYF. The CDR3 DNA follows: TGCGCCAGCAGCCCTGAGGACAGGGGGCGCACAGATACGCAGTATTTT. Full variable domain (missing parts from reference TRBV5-1 and TRBJ2-3): KAGVTQTPRYLIKTRGQQVTLSCSPISGHRSVSWYQQTPGQGLQFLFEYFSETQRNKGNFPGRFSGRQFSNSRSEMNVSTLELGDSALYLCASSPEDRGRTDTQYFGPGTRLTVL.

The CDR3 here is CASSLDGNDNSPLHF. CDR3 DNA sequence: TGCGCCAGCAGCTTGGACGGGAACGATAATTCACCCCTCCACTTT. The genes are TRBV5-1 and TRBJ1-6; D remains ambiguous. CDR1 is SGHRS and CDR2 is YFSETQ in the germline V gene. The CDR3 has 15 residues. Trimming pared 0 bases from V and 5 bases from J, leaving 9 bases between. The full variable domain, with the rest looked up from reference TRBV5-1 and TRBJ1-6, is KAGVTQTPRYLIKTRGQQVTLSCSPISGHRSVSWYQQTPGQGLQFLFEYFSETQRNKGNFPGRFSGRQFSNSRSEMNVSTLELGDSALYLCASSLDGNDNSPLHFGNGTRLTVT.

This clonotype was recorded many times. The rearrangement joins TRBV28 to TRBJ2-5, with 10 positions matching TRBD2. The germline gives CDR1 MDHEN, CDR2 SYDVKM. V lost 10 bases and J lost 4; bases outside the gene matches: 12. The CDR3 loop spans 15 amino acids. The CDR3 protein is CATRGSGGAPETQYF. As DNA, the CDR3 is TGTGCCACCCGAGGGAGCGGGGGGGCCCCAGAGACCCAGTACTTC.

The sample holds a few counts of this clonotype. The chain is built from TRBV7-9 and TRBJ1-5; D unclear. Per germline, CDR1 SEHNR and CDR2 FQNEAQ (reference sequence). This CDR3 is 15 amino acids long. V was shortened by 5 bases and J by 3 bases, with 14 bases between the two germline ends. CDR3 loop: CASSQSSVYNQPQHF. In DNA, the CDR3 is TGTGCCAGCAGCCAATCGTCCGTCTACAATCAGCCCCAGCATTTT.

In its sample, this clonotype was seen a few times. This chain joins TRBV20-1 and TRBJ2-7; 10 positions match TRBD2. The CDR3 runs to 15 residues. V lost 3 bases to trimming and J lost 0 bases; unmatched junction nucleotides: 5. In germline, CDR1 is DFQATT, CDR2 SNEGSKA (reference sequence). CDR3 DNA sequence: TGCAGTGCTAGCCTAGCGGGGGCCCACTCCTACGAGCAGTACTTC. This encodes CSASLAGAHSYEQYF.

This clonotype came up many times. The rearrangement joins TRBV4-1 to TRBJ2-5; no definite D call. Trimming took off 3 bases at V and 4 bases at J, with 6 bases between the two ends. The V gene's germline CDR1 is MGHRA and CDR2 YSYEKL. The CDR3 covers 12 residues. The CDR3 region has the DNA TGCGCCAGCAGCCAGCCCGGAGAGACCCAGTACTTC. It codes for CASSQPGETQYF.

Only a few counts were recorded for this clonotype. The chain couples TRBV12-3 or TRBV12-4 to TRBJ1-2, with D perhaps TRBD1 (6 bases). Trimming left V 5 bases short and J 4 bases short, with 11 bases between. The length of the CDR3 is 13 residues. CDR3 sequence: CASSLQGFYGYTF. The CDR3 DNA reads TGTGCCAGCAGTCTACAGGGCTTCTATGGCTACACCTTC.

This clonotype has at least ten counts. The rearrangement joins TRBV4-1 to TRBJ2-2, with unresolved D. The germline V and J ends were trimmed by 0 bases and 2 bases, with 7 bases remaining between them. The germline gives CDR1 MGHRA, CDR2 YSYEKL. This CDR3 is built from 15 residues. The CDR3 spells CASSQDMVNTGELFF. The DNA for the CDR3 is TGCGCCAGCAGCCAAGACATGGTAAACACCGGGGAGCTGTTTTTT.